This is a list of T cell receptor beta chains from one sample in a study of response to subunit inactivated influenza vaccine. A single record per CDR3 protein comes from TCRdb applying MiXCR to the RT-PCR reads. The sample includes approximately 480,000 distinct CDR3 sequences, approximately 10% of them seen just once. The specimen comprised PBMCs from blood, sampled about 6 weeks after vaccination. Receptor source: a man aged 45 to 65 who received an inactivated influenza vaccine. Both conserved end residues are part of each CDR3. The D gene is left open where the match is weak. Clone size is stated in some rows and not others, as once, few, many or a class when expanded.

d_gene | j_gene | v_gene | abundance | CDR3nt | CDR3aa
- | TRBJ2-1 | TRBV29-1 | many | TGCAGCGTTGAAGCTCAGGCTACCTATGAGCAGTTCTTC | CSVEAQATYEQFF
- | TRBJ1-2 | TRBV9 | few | TGTGCCAGCAGCGTAGCTACGTCGTACCCCAACCACTATGGCTACACCTTC | CASSVATSYPNHYGYTF
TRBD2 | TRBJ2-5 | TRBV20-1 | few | TGCAGTGCTAGATCGGGACTAGGGGAGACCCAGTACTTC | CSARSGLGETQYF
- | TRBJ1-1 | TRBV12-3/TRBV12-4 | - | TGTGCCAGCAGTTTCGTAGGCACTGAAGCTTTCTTT | CASSFVGTEAFF
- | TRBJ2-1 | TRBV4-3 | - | TGCGCCAGCAGTTTACAGGGTGCGTCGGATGAGCAGTTCTTC | CASSLQGASDEQFF
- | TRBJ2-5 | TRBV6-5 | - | TGTGCCAGCAGTTACGGGGGTTGGGGGGAGTCAGGGACCCAGTACTTC | CASSYGGWGESGTQYF
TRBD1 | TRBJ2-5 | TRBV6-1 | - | TGTGCCAGCAGTCAAACAGGGGGCCGTGAGACCCAGTACTTC | CASSQTGGRETQYF
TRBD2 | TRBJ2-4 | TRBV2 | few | TGTGCCAGCAGTGTTGGACTAGTCAAAAACATTCAGTACTTC | CASSVGLVKNIQYF
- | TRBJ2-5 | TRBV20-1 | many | TGCAGTGCCCGTCCAGGAGGGACCCAGTACTTC | CSARPGGTQYF
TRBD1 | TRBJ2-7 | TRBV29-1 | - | TGCAGCGTTTCACCGGGACAGTTCTACGAGCAGTACTTC | CSVSPGQFYEQYF
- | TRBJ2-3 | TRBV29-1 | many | TGCAGCGCTTGCCGGGGGAATACAGATACGCAGTATTTT | CSACRGNTDTQYF
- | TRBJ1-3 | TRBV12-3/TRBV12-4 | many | TGTGCCAGCAGCCTATCGTGGCCTGGAAACACCATATATTTT | CASSLSWPGNTIYF
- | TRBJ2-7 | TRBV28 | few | TGTGCCAGCAGTCCGTCCCGGCCTAGCATGAACTTC | CASSPSRPSMNF
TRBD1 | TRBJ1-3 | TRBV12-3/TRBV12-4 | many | TGTGCCAGCAGTCGGGACAGGGTTGGAAACACCATATATTTT | CASSRDRVGNTIYF
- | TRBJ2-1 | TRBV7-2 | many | TGTGCCAGCAGCTCGGACCGGGGCTCCTACAATGAGCAGTTCTTC | CASSSDRGSYNEQFF
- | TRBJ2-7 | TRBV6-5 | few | TGTGCCAGCAGTTACACCCAATGGCGGCGTGAAAGGGATGAGCAGTACTTC | CASSYTQWRRERDEQYF